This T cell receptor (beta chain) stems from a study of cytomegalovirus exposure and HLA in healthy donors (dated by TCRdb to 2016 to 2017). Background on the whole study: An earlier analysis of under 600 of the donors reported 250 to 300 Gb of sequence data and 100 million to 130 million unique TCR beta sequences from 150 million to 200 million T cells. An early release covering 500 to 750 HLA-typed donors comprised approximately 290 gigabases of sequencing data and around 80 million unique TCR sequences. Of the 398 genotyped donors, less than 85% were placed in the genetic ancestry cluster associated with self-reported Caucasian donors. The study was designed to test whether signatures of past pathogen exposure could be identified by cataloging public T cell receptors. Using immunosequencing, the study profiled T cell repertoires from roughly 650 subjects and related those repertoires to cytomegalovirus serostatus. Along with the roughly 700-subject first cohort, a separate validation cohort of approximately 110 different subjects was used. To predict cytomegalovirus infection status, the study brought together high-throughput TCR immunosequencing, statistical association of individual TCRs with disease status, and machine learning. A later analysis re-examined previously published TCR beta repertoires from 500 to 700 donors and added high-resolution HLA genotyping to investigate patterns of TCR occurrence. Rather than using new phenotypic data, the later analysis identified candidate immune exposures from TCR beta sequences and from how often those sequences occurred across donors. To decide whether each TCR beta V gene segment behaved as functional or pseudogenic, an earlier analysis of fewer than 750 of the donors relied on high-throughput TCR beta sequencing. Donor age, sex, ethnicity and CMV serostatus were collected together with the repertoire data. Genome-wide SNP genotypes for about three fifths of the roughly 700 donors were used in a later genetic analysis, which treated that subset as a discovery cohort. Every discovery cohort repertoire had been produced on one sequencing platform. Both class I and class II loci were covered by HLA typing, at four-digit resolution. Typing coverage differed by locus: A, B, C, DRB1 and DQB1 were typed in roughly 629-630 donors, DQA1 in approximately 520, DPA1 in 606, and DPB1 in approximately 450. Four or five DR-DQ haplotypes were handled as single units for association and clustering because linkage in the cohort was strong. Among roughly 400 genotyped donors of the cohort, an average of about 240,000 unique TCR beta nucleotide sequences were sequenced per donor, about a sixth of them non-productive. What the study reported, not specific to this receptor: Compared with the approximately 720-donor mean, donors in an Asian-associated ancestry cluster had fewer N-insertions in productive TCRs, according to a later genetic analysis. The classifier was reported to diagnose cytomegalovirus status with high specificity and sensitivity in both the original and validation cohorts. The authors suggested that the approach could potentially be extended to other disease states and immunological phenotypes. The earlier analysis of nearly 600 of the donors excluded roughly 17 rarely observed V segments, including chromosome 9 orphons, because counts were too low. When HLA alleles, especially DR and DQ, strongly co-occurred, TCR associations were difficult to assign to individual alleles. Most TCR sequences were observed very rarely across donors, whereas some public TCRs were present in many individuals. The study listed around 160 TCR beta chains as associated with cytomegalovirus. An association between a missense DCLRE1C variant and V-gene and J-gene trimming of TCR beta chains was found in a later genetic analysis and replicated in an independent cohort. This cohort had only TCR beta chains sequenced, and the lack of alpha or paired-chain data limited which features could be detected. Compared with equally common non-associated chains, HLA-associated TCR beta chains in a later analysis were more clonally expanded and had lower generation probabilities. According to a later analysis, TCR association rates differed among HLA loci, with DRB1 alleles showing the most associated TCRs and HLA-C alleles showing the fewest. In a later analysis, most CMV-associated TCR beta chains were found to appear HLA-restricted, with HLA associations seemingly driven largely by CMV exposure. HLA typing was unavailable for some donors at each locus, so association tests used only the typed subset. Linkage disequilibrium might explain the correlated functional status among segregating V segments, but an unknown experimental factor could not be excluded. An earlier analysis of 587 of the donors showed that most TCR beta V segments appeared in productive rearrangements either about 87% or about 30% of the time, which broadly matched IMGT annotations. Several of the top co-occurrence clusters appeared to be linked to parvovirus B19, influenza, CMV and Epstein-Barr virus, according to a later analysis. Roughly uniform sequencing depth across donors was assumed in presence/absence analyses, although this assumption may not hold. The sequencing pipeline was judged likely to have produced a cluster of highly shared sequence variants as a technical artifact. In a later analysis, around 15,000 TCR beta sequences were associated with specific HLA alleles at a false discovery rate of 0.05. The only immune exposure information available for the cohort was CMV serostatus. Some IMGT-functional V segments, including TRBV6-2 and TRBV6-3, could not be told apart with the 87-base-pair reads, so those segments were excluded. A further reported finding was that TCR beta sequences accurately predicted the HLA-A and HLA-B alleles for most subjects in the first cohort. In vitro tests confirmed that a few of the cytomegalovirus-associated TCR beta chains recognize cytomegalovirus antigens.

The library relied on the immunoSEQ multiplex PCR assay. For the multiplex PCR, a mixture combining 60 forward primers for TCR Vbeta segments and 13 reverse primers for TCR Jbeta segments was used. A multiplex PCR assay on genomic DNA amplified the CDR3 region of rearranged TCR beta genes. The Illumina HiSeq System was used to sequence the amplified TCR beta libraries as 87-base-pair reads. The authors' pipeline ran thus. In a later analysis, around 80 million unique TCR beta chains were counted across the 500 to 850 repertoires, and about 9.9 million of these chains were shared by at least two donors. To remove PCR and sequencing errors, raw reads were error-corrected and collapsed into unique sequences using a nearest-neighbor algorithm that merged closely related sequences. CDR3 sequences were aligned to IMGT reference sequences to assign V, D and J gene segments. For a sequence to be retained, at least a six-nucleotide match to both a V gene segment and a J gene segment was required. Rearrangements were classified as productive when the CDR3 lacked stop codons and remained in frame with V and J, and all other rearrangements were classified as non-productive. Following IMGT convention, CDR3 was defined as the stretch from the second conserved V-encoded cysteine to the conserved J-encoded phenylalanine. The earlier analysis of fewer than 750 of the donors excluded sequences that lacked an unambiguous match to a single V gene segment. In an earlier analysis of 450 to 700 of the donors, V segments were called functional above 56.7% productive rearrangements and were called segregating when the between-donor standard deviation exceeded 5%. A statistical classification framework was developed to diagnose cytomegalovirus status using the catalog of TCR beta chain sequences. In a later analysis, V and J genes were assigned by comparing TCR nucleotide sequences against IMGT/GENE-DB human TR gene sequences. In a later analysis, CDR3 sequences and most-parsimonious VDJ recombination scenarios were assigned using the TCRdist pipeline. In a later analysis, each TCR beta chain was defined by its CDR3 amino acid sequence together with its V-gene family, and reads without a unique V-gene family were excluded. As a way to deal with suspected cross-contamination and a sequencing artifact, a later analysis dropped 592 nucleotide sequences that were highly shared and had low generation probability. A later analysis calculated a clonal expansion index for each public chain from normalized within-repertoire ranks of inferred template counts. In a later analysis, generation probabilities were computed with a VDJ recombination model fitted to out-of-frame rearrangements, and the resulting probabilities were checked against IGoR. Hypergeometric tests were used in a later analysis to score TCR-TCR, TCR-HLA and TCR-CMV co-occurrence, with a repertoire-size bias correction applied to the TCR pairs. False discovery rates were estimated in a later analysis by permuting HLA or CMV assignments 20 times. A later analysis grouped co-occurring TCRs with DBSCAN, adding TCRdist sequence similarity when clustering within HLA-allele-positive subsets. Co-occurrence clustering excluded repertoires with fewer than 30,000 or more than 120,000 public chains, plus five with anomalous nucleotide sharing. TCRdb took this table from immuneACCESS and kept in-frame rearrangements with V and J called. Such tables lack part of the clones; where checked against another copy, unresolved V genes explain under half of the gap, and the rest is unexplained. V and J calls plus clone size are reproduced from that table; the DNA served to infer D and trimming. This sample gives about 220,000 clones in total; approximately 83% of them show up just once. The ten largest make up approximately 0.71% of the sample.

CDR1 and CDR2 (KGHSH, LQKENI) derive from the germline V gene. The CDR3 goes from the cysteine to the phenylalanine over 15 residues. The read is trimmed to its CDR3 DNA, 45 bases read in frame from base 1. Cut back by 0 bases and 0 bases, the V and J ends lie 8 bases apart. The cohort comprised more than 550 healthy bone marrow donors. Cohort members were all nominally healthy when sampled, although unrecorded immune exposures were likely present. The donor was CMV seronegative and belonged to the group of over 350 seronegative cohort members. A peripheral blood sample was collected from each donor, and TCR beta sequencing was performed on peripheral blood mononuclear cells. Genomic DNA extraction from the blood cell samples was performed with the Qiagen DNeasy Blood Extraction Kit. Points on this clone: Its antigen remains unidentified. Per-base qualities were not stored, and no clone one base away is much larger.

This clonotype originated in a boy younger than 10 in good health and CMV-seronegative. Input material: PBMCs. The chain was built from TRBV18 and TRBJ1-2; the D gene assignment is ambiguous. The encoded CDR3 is CASSPPAGANYGYTF. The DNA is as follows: TGTGCCAGCTCACCACCAGCCGGGGCTAACTATGGCTACACCTTC.